These 30 T cell receptor beta chains were all obtained from the same sample, sequenced in a study of vaccination and CD4 T cells after COVID-19. Regarding treatment: roughly ten-day PBMC culture with coronavirus spike peptide pools or control peptides (ViraFEST assay). Scientists ran DNA taken from cultured CD4+ T cells through the Oncomine TCR Beta short-read assay for sequencing. TCRdb re-derived calls from the PCR reads in MiXCR, one entry per CDR3 protein. The sample holds about 15,000 distinct CDR3 sequences, 51% seen once. These receptors' targets are unknown. What was sequenced was CD4+ T cells from blood, cultured in vitro. These receptors were taken from a human donor who had recovered from COVID-19.

Here the CDR3 DNA reads TGTGCCAGCAGCCCCGGACAGCTCACCGGGGAGCTGTTTTTT. Translated: CASSPGQLTGELFF. The chain couples TRBV7-3 to TRBJ2-2; D perhaps matches TRBD1 (6 bases). CDR1 is SGHTA and CDR2 is FQGTGA in the germline V gene. V shed 5 bases and J shed 4 bases, with 11 bases lying between them. The CDR3 is 14 residues long.

This clonotype was seen only a few times. The chain has TRBV7-2 and TRBJ2-3; the match to TRBD2 covers 9 bases. Germline CDR1 is SGHTA and CDR2 is FQGNSA. The CDR3 loop spans 16 amino acids. The V gene end was trimmed by 5 bases and the J gene end by 6 bases; junction bases not matched to a gene: 12. CDR3 sequence (DNA): TGTGCCAGCAGCAGTGAAGCGGGAGGTACCTATGATACGCAGTATTTT. It is translated as CASSSEAGGTYDTQYF.

The table lists this clonotype with a few counts. V gene TRBV10-3 combines with J gene TRBJ2-3; 7 bases are a match to TRBD2. The J segment lost 4 bases and the V segment lost 10 bases, leaving 14 bases of the junction unmatched. Germline V gene data show CDR1 as ENHRY and CDR2 as SYGVKD. The CDR3 runs 15 residues. The CDR3 region is CATYSGGEMADTQYF. CDR3 DNA: TGTGCCACCTACTCTGGGGGGGAGATGGCAGATACGCAGTATTTT.

In this sample, this clonotype turned up a few times. The V gene is TRBV6-1, the J gene TRBJ1-2; TRBD1 is a possible D gene (5 bases). Germline values: CDR1 MNHNS, CDR2 SASEGT. V gave up 6 bases and J gave up 7 bases, with 21 bases separating them. The CDR3 contains 15 residues. As DNA, the CDR3 is TGTGCCAGCAGCTTTGGACGGGGGAAAATGGGTGGCTACACCTTC. Amino acids: CASSFGRGKMGGYTF.

This clonotype has only a few counts. The chain recombines TRBV5-1 with TRBJ1-2; D gene unclear. Germline CDR1 reads SGHRS; CDR2 reads YFSETQ. V gave up 2 bases and J gave up 6 bases, with 14 bases separating them. The CDR3 sequence is 14 residues long. CDR3 coding DNA: TGCGCCAGCAGCTTAACACGATCGGTCGATGGCTACACCTTC. Translation: CASSLTRSVDGYTF.

The rearrangement uses TRBV6-1 and TRBJ2-1, with D perhaps matching TRBD2 (6 bases). The ends were cut back, 1 base at V and 12 bases at J, with 10 bases in the middle. Germline assignment: CDR1 MNHNS and CDR2 SASEGT. The CDR3 is 12 amino acids. CDR3 region: CASSEVRGGQFF. CDR3 nucleotides: TGTGCCAGCAGTGAAGTACGGGGAGGGCAGTTCTTC.

About this clonotype: At one of its ends the junction is not consistent with the germline gene, which may arise from a read error. The genes are TRBV15 and TRBJ1-5; possibly TRBD1 for D (6 bases). CDR3 length: 17 amino acids. Germline V CDR1 and CDR2: LNHNV, YYDKDF (reference sequence). CDR3 nucleotides: TGTGCCATCAGCAGAGATCGGGGCAGGGGACCCAATCAGCCCCAGCATTTT. Protein: CAISRDRGRGPNQPQHF. Filled out from reference TRBV15 and TRBJ1-5, the complete variable domain reads DAMVIQNPRYQVTQFGKPVTLSCSQTLNHNVMYWYQQKSSQAPKLLFHYYDKDFNNEADTPDNFQSRRPNTSFCFLDIRSPGLGDTAMYLCAISRDRGRGPNQPQHFGDGTRLSIL.

V gene TRBV6-1 combines with J gene TRBJ2-2; D gene uncertain. V dropped 2 bases and J dropped 7 bases, with 14 bases sitting between them. The germline V gene has CDR1 MNHNS and CDR2 SASEGT. The CDR3 is 15 amino acids. The CDR3, as DNA: TGTGCCAGCAGTGAACTGACCCGGGTGAGCGGGGAGCTGTTTTTT. Its translation: CASSELTRVSGELFF.

The V call is TRBV11-3, the J call TRBJ1-1; 7 nucleotides match TRBD1. This CDR3 is built from 14 residues. The trim removed 3 bases at V and 4 bases at J, leaving 5 bases unmatched. In germline, CDR1 is SGHNT, CDR2 YENEEA. CDR3 in amino acids: CASSLRQGATEAFF. CDR3 DNA: TGTGCCAGCAGCTTGCGACAGGGAGCCACTGAAGCTTTCTTT.

The gene calls are TRBV14 and TRBJ1-2; D is unclear. The V and J ends lost 2 bases and 5 bases respectively, with 6 bases between them. This CDR3 region has 12 residues. Germline values: CDR1 SGHDN, CDR2 FVKESK. The CDR3 here is CASSQTVYGYTF. The CDR3 region has the DNA TGTGCCAGCAGCCAAACAGTTTATGGCTACACCTTC.

J is TRBJ2-7 and V is TRBV6-2 or TRBV6-3; TRBD2 agrees at 14 bases. V trimming: 5 bases; J trimming: 9 bases; junction bases outside the gene matches: 12. Per germline, CDR1 MNHEY and CDR2 SVGEGT. The length of the CDR3 is 16 residues. The CDR3 coding sequence is TGTGCCAGCAGTCCCGCGCCCGGGACTAGCGGGAGCGGGCAGTACTTC. Amino acid sequence: CASSPAPGTSGSGQYF.

This clonotype turned up a few times. The chain recombines TRBV12-3 or TRBV12-4 with TRBJ1-1; D is uncertain. The CDR3 runs 14 residues. The ends were cut back, 2 bases at V and 3 bases at J, with 10 bases in the middle. The CDR3 DNA reads TGTGCCAGCAGTTTACGACGAGGAGACACTGAAGCTTTCTTT. Translated, it gives CASSLRRGDTEAFF.

This chain uses TRBV7-9 with TRBJ2-7; 10 nucleotides align to TRBD2. This CDR3 region has 15 residues. V trimming: 1 base; J trimming: 3 bases; junction bases outside the gene matches: 3. Germline V CDR1 and CDR2: SEHNR, FQNEAQ (reference sequence). The CDR3 reads CASSLVAGGGYEQYF. CDR3 in DNA: TGTGCCAGCAGCTTAGTAGCGGGGGGCGGCTACGAGCAGTACTTC.

The rearrangement uses TRBV7-6 and TRBJ2-2; D is possibly TRBD1 (6 bases). The V gene's germline CDR1 is SGHVS and CDR2 FNYEAQ. With 3 bases removed from V and 5 bases from J, the gap between germline ends came to 16 bases. The CDR3 is made up of 16 amino acids. The CDR3 reads CASSLNGQGSTGELFF. In nucleotides, the CDR3 is TGTGCCAGCAGCTTGAATGGCCAGGGGTCGACCGGGGAGCTGTTTTTT.

This sequence joins TRBV20-1 and TRBJ2-1, with 8 positions matching TRBD2. Per germline, CDR1 DFQATT and CDR2 SNEGSKA (reference sequence). The CDR3 has 13 residues. J was trimmed by 8 bases and V by 6 bases; bases with no gene match: 9. The CDR3 spells CSAPSGGGDEQFF. Written as DNA, the CDR3 is TGCAGTGCCCCAAGCGGGGGAGGCGATGAGCAGTTCTTC.

The table lists this clonotype with a few counts. This rearrangement joins TRBV20-1 to TRBJ1-2, with D perhaps TRBD1 (6 bases). From germline, CDR1 is DFQATT and CDR2 SNEGSKA (reference sequence). CDR3 length: 13 amino acids. Trimming stripped 5 bases from V and 2 bases from J, with 12 bases between. CDR3 nucleotides: TGCAGTGCTTACCCTCAGGGGAACTATGGCTACACCTTC. Its translation: CSAYPQGNYGYTF.

The chain links TRBV7-8 to TRBJ2-5; D is uncertain. V dropped 2 bases and J dropped 2 bases, with 12 bases sitting between them. The CDR3 has 15 residues. Germline V CDR1 and CDR2: SGHVS, FQNEAQ. As DNA, the CDR3 is TGTGCCAGCAGCTTATCTAACAGATTACAAGAGACCCAGTACTTC. Translated: CASSLSNRLQETQYF. Combining the CDR3 with reference TRBV7-8 and TRBJ2-5 gives the whole variable domain GAGVSQSPRYKVAKRGQDVALRCDPISGHVSLFWYQQALGQGPEFLTYFQNEAQLDKSGLPSDRFFAERPEGSVSTLKIQRTQQEDSAVYLCASSLSNRLQETQYFGPGTRLLVL.

V and J are TRBV25-1 and TRBJ1-1, with D hard to call. V was clipped by 1 base and J by 5 bases, with 14 bases between them. Germline CDR1 is MGHDK and CDR2 is SYGVNS. The CDR3 runs 15 residues. The CDR3 reads CASSESKTPWTEAFF. In DNA form, the CDR3 reads TGTGCCAGCAGTGAATCGAAAACACCGTGGACTGAAGCTTTCTTT.

Here the CDR3 reads CASSLNLGNEQFF. The CDR3, as DNA: TGTGCCAGCAGCTTAAACTTGGGCAATGAGCAGTTCTTC. The chain links TRBV7-3 to TRBJ2-1; D unresolved. This CDR3 has 13 amino acids. Trimming took off 1 base at V and 6 bases at J, with 7 bases between the two ends. Germline CDR1 and CDR2: SGHTA and FQGTGA.

The chain uses TRBV12-3 or TRBV12-4 and TRBJ1-3; D gene ambiguous. This CDR3 has 17 residues. Between the trimmed V and J ends, which lost 0 bases and 0 bases, there was a span of 12 bases. In nucleotides, the CDR3 is TGTGCCAGCAGTTTAGCTTATAGTGGGTCCTCTGGAAACACCATATATTTT. Amino acid sequence: CASSLAYSGSSGNTIYF.

This chain connects TRBV6-4 to TRBJ2-3; TRBD2 matches 8 bases. The CDR3 totals 15 residues. Germline V CDR1 and CDR2: MRHNA, SNTAGT. V lost 4 bases to trimming and J lost 2 bases; unmatched junction nucleotides: 5. CDR3 loop: CASSVTSGSTDTQYF. The CDR3 DNA reads as TGTGCCAGCAGTGTCACTAGCGGTTCCACAGATACGCAGTATTTT.

The J gene is TRBJ2-3, the V gene TRBV4-2; 9 nucleotides match TRBD2. The V gene's germline CDR1 is LGHNA and CDR2 YNFKEQ. The V gene end was trimmed by 7 bases and the J gene end by 2 bases; junction bases not matched to a gene: 10. The CDR3 is 16 amino acids. CDR3 region: CASNKRAGGSTDTQYF. The CDR3, as DNA: TGTGCCAGCAATAAAAGAGCGGGGGGCTCCACAGATACGCAGTATTTT.

This clonotype was detected only a few times. This rearrangement joins TRBV6-1 to TRBJ1-1; 10 bases match TRBD1. The CDR3 has 18 amino acids. The V gene end was trimmed by 6 bases and the J gene end by 0 bases; junction bases not matched to a gene: 13. The V gene's germline CDR1 is MNHNS and CDR2 SASEGT. DNA of the CDR3: TGTGCCAGCAGAGAGCAGACAGGGGGCCGGGGGGTGAACACTGAAGCTTTCTTT. Amino acids: CASREQTGGRGVNTEAFF.

The gene calls are TRBV2 and TRBJ2-5, with no clear D. Germline CDR1 SNHLY, CDR2 FYNNEI. This CDR3 has 14 amino acids. Trimming took off 3 bases at V and 1 base at J, with 9 bases between the two ends. The CDR3 loop reads CASSDSVVQETQYF. The CDR3 DNA is TGTGCCAGCAGTGATAGTGTGGTCCAAGAGACCCAGTACTTC.

The chain combines TRBV11-2 with TRBJ2-1; 12 bases align to TRBD2. Losses at the gene ends were 6 bases for V and 7 bases for J; bases not matched to a gene: 7. Germline V gene data show CDR1 as SGHAT and CDR2 as FQNNGV. This CDR3 comprises 15 residues. This chain's CDR3 is CASRPGLAGTNEQFF. CDR3 sequence (DNA): TGTGCCAGCAGGCCCGGACTAGCGGGAACGAATGAGCAGTTCTTC.

The rearrangement joins TRBV29-1 to TRBJ2-3; possibly TRBD1 for D (7 bases). This CDR3 is built from 13 residues. The ends were cut back, 4 bases at V and 7 bases at J, with 15 bases in the middle. Germline CDR1 and CDR2: SQVTM and ANQGSEA. CDR3 sequence reads: CSVVSGGRNTQYF. For the CDR3, the DNA is TGCAGCGTTGTGTCAGGGGGGAGGAATACGCAGTATTTT.

The chain uses TRBV7-2 and TRBJ2-5, with no clear D. This CDR3 has 12 amino acids. Germline V lookup: CDR1 SGHTA, CDR2 FQGNSA. Trimming took off 2 bases at V and 5 bases at J, with 6 bases between the two ends. The DNA of the CDR3 is TGTGCCAGCAGCTTATCGTCGGAGACCCAGTACTTC. Amino acid sequence: CASSLSSETQYF.

This chain links TRBV6-2 or TRBV6-3 with TRBJ2-7; D gene unclear. The germline gives CDR1 MNHEY, CDR2 SVGEGT. The V end lost 0 bases, the J end lost 7 bases, and 4 bases lay between the germline ends. This CDR3 spans 11 amino acids. This CDR3 is CASSYSGEQYF. Here the CDR3 DNA reads TGTGCCAGCAGTTACTCGGGAGAGCAGTACTTC.

V usage is TRBV19 and J usage is TRBJ1-5; the match to TRBD1 covers 9 bases. Trimming at V came to 4 bases and at J to 0 bases, leaving 4 bases not matched to a gene. CDR3 size: 16 residues. Germline CDR1 and CDR2: LNHDA and SQIVND (reference sequence). The CDR3 DNA follows: TGTGCCAGTAGTAGGACAGGGGCCCATAGCAATCAGCCCCAGCATTTT. It encodes CASSRTGAHSNQPQHF.

J is TRBJ1-1 and V is TRBV6-5; D is possibly TRBD1 (5 bases). This CDR3 region has 15 residues. Looked up from germline, CDR1 is MNHEY and CDR2 is SVGAGI. V was trimmed by 0 bases and J by 5 bases, leaving 13 bases between them. In DNA form, the CDR3 reads TGTGCCAGCAGTTACTCGGGGGGAAAGGGGACTGAAGCTTTCTTT. It specifies CASSYSGGKGTEAFF.